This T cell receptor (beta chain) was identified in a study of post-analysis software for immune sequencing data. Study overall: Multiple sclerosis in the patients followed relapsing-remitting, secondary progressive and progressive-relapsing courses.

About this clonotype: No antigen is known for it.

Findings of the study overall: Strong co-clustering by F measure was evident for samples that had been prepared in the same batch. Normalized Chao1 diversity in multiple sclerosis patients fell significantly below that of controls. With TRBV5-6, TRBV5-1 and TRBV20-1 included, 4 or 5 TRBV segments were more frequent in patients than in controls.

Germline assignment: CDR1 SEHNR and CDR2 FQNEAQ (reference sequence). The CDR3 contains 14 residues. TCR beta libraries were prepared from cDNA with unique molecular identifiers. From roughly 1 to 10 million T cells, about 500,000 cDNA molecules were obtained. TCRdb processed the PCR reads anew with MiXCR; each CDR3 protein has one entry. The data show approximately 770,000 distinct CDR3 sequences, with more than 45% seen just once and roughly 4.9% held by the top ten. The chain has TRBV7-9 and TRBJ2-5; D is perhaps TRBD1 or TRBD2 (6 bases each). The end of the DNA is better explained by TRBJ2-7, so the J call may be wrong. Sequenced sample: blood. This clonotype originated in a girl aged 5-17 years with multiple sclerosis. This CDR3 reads CASSTSGAVYEQYF. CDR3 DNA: TGTGCCAGCAGCACATCGGGGGCGGTCTACGAGCAGTACTTC.